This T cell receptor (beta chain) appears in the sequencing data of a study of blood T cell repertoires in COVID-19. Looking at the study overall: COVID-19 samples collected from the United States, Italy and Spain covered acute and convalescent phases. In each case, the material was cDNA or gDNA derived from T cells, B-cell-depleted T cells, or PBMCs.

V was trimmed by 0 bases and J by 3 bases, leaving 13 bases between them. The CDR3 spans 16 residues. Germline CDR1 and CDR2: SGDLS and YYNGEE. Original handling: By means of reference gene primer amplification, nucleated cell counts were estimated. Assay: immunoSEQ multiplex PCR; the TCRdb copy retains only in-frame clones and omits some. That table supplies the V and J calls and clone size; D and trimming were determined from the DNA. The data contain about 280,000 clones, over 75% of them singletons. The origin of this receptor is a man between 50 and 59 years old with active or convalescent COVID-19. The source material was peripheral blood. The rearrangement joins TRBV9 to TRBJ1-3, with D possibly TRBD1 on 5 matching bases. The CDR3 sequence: CASSVGWQGSGNTIYF. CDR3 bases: TGTGCCAGCAGCGTAGGCTGGCAGGGAAGTGGAAACACCATATATTTT.